Below are 30 T cell receptor beta chains sequenced from a single sample in a study of blood T cell repertoires in COVID-19. Profiled with immunoSEQ multiplex PCR; TCRdb holds only in-frame clones, not every one. The data show hundreds of thousands of clones, with around 90% seen just once and about 6.3% held by the top ten. Sequencing was carried out using peripheral blood. Source of these receptors: a man in his 60s who had recovered from COVID-19.

This clone occurred a few times. The chain has TRBV11-2 and TRBJ1-6; TRBD1 matches at 8 bases. Per germline, CDR1 SGHAT and CDR2 FQNNGV. The trim removed 5 bases at V and 10 bases at J, leaving 10 bases unmatched. The CDR3 totals 15 residues. Here the CDR3 reads CASSATGGLASPLHF. DNA for the CDR3: TGTGCCAGCAGCGCTACAGGGGGGCTCGCCTCACCCCTCCACTTT.

This clone has a handful of counts. J is TRBJ2-1 and V is TRBV11-3, with D tentatively TRBD2 (7 bases). The CDR3 runs to 12 residues. Germline lookup yields CDR1 SGHNT and CDR2 YENEEA. The germline V and J ends were trimmed by 5 bases and 8 bases, with 10 bases remaining between them. CDR3 DNA sequence: TGTGCCAGCAGCCCGGGGGGCCATGAGCAGTTCTTC. This sequence encodes CASSPGGHEQFF.

The chain recombines TRBV2 with TRBJ1-5; 8 nucleotides align to TRBD1. The length of the CDR3 is 15 residues. With 1 base clipped from V and 6 bases from J, the junction kept 5 bases outside the gene matches. The germline CDR1 and CDR2 sequences are SNHLY and FYNNEI. The CDR3 loop is CASSEGQGASQPQHF. CDR3 sequence (DNA): TGTGCCAGCAGTGAAGGGCAGGGGGCGAGTCAGCCCCAGCATTTT. The complete variable domain, with remaining parts taken from reference TRBV2 and TRBJ1-5, reads EPEVTQTPSHQVTQMGQEVILRCVPISNHLYFYWYRQILGQKVEFLVSFYNNEISEKSEIFDDQFSVERPDGSNFTLKIRSTKLEDSAMYFCASSEGQGASQPQHFGDGTRLSIL.

This rearrangement joins TRBV12-3 or TRBV12-4 to TRBJ1-1, with no clear D. Trimming removed 3 bases at V and 5 bases at J, with 7 bases between. The CDR3 is made up of 12 amino acids. The CDR3 spells CASSFEETEAFF. The CDR3 region has the DNA TGTGCCAGCAGTTTTGAGGAAACTGAAGCTTTCTTT.

The chain links TRBV5-4 to TRBJ2-6; 9 bases agree with TRBD1. CDR3 length: 16 residues. Germline CDR1 reads SGHNT; CDR2 reads YYREEE (reference sequence). Trimming at V came to 3 bases and at J to 1 base, leaving 2 bases not matched to a gene. For the CDR3, the DNA is TGTGCCAGCAGCTCCGGACAGGGGTCTGGGGCCAACGTCCTGACTTTC. It yields the protein CASSSGQGSGANVLTF.

With respect to this clone: Other DNA sequences from this sample encode an identical CDR3 as well. This chain joins TRBV6-2 or TRBV6-3 and TRBJ1-5; a possible D gene is TRBD1 (5 bases). CDR1 is MNHEY, CDR2 SVGEGT, per germline. CDR3 length: 11 amino acids. V was cut by 2 bases and J by 10 bases, with 6 bases left in between. The chain's CDR3 is CASSYRGPQHF. The CDR3 DNA reads as TGTGCCAGCAGTTACAGGGGACCCCAGCATTTT.

This chain joins TRBV30 and TRBJ2-7, with 10 bases identical to TRBD1. The CDR3 length is 16 residues. J was trimmed by 7 bases and V by 3 bases; bases with no gene match: 15. In germline, CDR1 is GTSNPN, CDR2 SVGIG (reference sequence). CDR3 sequence: CAWSSRQGASMREQYF. In nucleotides, the CDR3 is TGTGCCTGGAGCTCGAGACAGGGGGCGAGTATGAGGGAGCAGTACTTC.

This sequence joins TRBV19 and TRBJ1-5; no clear D. The V end lost 0 bases, the J end lost 0 bases, and 18 bases lay between the germline ends. CDR1 and CDR2 from the germline V gene are LNHDA and SQIVND (reference sequence). This CDR3 is 19 amino acids long. CDR3 sequence: CASSIEFRVGGDSNQPQHF. In DNA form, the CDR3 reads TGTGCCAGTAGTATAGAATTTAGGGTAGGAGGAGATAGCAATCAGCCCCAGCATTTT.

The chain couples TRBV10-3 to TRBJ1-6; tentatively, D is TRBD1 (6 bases). V shed 7 bases and J shed 7 bases, with 11 bases lying between them. The CDR3 has 13 residues. Per germline, CDR1 ENHRY and CDR2 SYGVKD. The CDR3 region is CAIMAGANSPLHF. DNA of the CDR3: TGTGCCATCATGGCAGGGGCGAATTCACCCCTCCACTTT.

The J gene is TRBJ2-2, the V gene TRBV5-1; 7 positions match TRBD2. The CDR3 totals 15 residues. The junction had 6 bases not matched to a gene; V was cut back by 4 bases and J by 3 bases. Germline V CDR1 and CDR2: SGHRS, YFSETQ. CDR3: CASSPGRGDTGELFF. CDR3 bases: TGCGCCAGCAGCCCAGGGAGGGGTGACACCGGGGAGCTGTTTTTT. Full variable domain (outside the CDR3, taken from reference TRBV5-1 and TRBJ2-2): KAGVTQTPRYLIKTRGQQVTLSCSPISGHRSVSWYQQTPGQGLQFLFEYFSETQRNKGNFPGRFSGRQFSNSRSEMNVSTLELGDSALYLCASSPGRGDTGELFFGEGSRLTVL.

V gene TRBV3-1 (or the pseudogene TRBV3-2) combines with J gene TRBJ2-5, with 10 positions matching TRBD2. With V trimmed by 4 bases and J by 13 bases, 12 bases remained unmatched. CDR3 length: 14 amino acids. In germline, CDR1 is LGHDT, CDR2 YNNKEL (reference sequence). CDR3 region: CASSPVLAGATWYF. CDR3 DNA sequence: TGTGCCAGCAGCCCGGTCCTAGCGGGGGCCACGTGGTACTTC.

The rearrangement uses TRBV5-6 and TRBJ1-1; possible D gene TRBD1, 6 bases. The CDR3 spans 16 residues. Germline V lookup: CDR1 SGHDT, CDR2 YYEEEE. The V end lost 7 bases, the J end lost 1 base, and 20 bases lay between the germline ends. For the CDR3, the DNA is TGTGCCAGCGGTGTGCTAGGGAGACAGGCGAACACTGAAGCTTTCTTT. Protein product: CASGVLGRQANTEAFF.

The CDR3 DNA follows: TGTGCCAGCAGCCTGGGGGGGAACCAAGAGACCCAGTACTTC. This codes for CASSLGGNQETQYF. V and J are TRBV9 and TRBJ2-5, with 7 bases matching TRBD2. The CDR3 totals 14 residues. Germline CDR1 reads SGDLS; CDR2 reads YYNGEE. Trimming at V came to 4 bases and at J to 0 bases, leaving 3 bases not matched to a gene.

The chain links TRBV9 to TRBJ1-5; no clear D. CDR1 and CDR2 from the germline V gene are SGDLS and YYNGEE. This CDR3 has 14 residues. V was cut by 2 bases and J by 3 bases, with 9 bases left in between. The CDR3 coding sequence is TGTGCCAGCAGCGTTGGAGGCAACAATCAGCCCCAGCATTTT. Translating gives CASSVGGNNQPQHF.

V and J are TRBV29-1 and TRBJ2-3; 13 positions agree with TRBD2. Germline loops: CDR1 SQVTM, CDR2 ANQGSEA. This CDR3 is 15 amino acids long. With 5 bases clipped from V and 3 bases from J, the junction kept 5 bases outside the gene matches. CDR3 DNA: TGCAGCGTTCCGGGACTAGCGGGGTTAACAGATACGCAGTATTTT. Its translation: CSVPGLAGLTDTQYF.

The chain has TRBV5-1 and TRBJ2-7, with 8 bases fitting TRBD2. The CDR3 is made up of 14 amino acids. Germline V gene data show CDR1 as SGHRS and CDR2 as YFSETQ. The J segment lost 3 bases and the V segment lost 1 base, leaving 3 bases of the junction unmatched. CDR3 residues: CASSLTSGNYEQYF. The CDR3 DNA sequence: TGCGCCAGCAGCTTGACTAGCGGAAACTACGAGCAGTACTTC.

The chain has TRBV12-5 and TRBJ1-1; TRBD1 might be the D (6 bases). In germline, CDR1 is LGHNT, CDR2 FRNRAP. V was trimmed by 1 base and J by 1 base, leaving 13 bases between them. This CDR3 contains 16 residues. CDR3 residues: CASGLGQGLGNTEAFF. The CDR3 nucleotides read TGTGCTAGTGGTTTGGGGCAGGGGTTGGGGAACACTGAAGCTTTCTTT.

J is TRBJ2-3 and V is TRBV11-1; perhaps TRBD1 as D (6 bases). Germline CDR1 SGHAT, CDR2 FQDESV (reference sequence). This CDR3 spans 14 amino acids. Trimming shortened V by 4 bases and J by 1 base, and 9 bases separated the two germline ends. The CDR3 region is CASSSRQGTDTQYF. In nucleotides, the CDR3 is TGTGCCAGCAGCTCCCGACAGGGCACAGATACGCAGTATTTT.

The rearrangement links TRBV7-2 to TRBJ1-2; a weak D match, TRBD1 (6 bases). CDR1 is SGHTA, CDR2 FQGNSA, per germline. The V gene lost 5 bases and the J gene lost 5 bases, with 9 bases spanning the gap. The CDR3 totals 12 residues. CDR3 coding DNA: TGTGCCAGCAGCCCACAGGGTTATGGCTACACCTTC. It encodes CASSPQGYGYTF.

The J gene is TRBJ1-2, the V gene TRBV5-6, with a weak D call TRBD1 (6 bases). The CDR3 loop spans 13 amino acids. Trimming took 4 bases from V and 2 from J, leaving 9 bases between them. Germline CDR1 reads SGHDT; CDR2 reads YYEEEE. CDR3 sequence (DNA): TGTGCCAGCAGCCTGGGGGGCAACTATGGCTACACCTTC. Translating gives CASSLGGNYGYTF.

The chain combines TRBV7-9 with TRBJ2-5; D remains unclear. Germline CDR1 is SEHNR and CDR2 is FQNEAQ (reference sequence). V was shortened by 5 bases and J by 1 base, with 14 bases between the two germline ends. This CDR3 comprises 15 residues. CDR3 DNA sequence: TGTGCCAGCAGCCCGTCTCTAGGCCCCCAAGAGACCCAGTACTTC. Translating gives CASSPSLGPQETQYF. The whole variable domain, filled in from reference TRBV7-9 and TRBJ2-5, reads DTGVSQNPRHKITKRGQNVTFRCDPISEHNRLYWYRQTLGQGPEFLTYFQNEAQLEKSRLLSDRFSAERPKGSFSTLEIQRTEQGDSAMYLCASSPSLGPQETQYFGPGTRLLVL.

The V gene is TRBV5-6, the J gene TRBJ2-1; weak D call: TRBD2 (6 bases). V lost 3 bases to trimming and J lost 6 bases, with 13 bases between them. CDR3 size: 14 residues. The germline V gene encodes CDR1 SGHDT and CDR2 YYEEEE. CDR3 region: CASSSRRGSNEQFF. CDR3 DNA sequence: TGTGCCAGCAGCTCAAGACGGGGGAGCAATGAGCAGTTCTTC.

The gene calls are TRBV6-6 and TRBJ2-5; 7 bases agree with TRBD1. The length of the CDR3 is 15 residues. V lost 0 bases and J lost 0; bases outside the gene matches: 1. Germline CDR1 and CDR2: MNHNY and SVGAGI (reference sequence). The CDR3 DNA reads as TGTGCCAGCAGTTACTCGGGACAGAACCAAGAGACCCAGTACTTC. The encoded protein is CASSYSGQNQETQYF.

The V call is TRBV9, the J call TRBJ1-1; D might be TRBD1 (5 bases). V gave up 7 bases and J gave up 0 bases, with 19 bases separating them. From germline, CDR1 is SGDLS and CDR2 YYNGEE. There are 16 residues in the CDR3. The CDR3 nucleotides read TGTGCCAGCTCAGGTTCGGGGGAAAAAGTGAACACTGAAGCTTTCTTT. Residues: CASSGSGEKVNTEAFF. Filled out from reference TRBV9 and TRBJ1-1, the complete variable domain reads DSGVTQTPKHLITATGQRVTLRCSPRSGDLSVYWYQQSLDQGLQFLIQYYNGEERAKGNILERFSAQQFPDLHSELNLSSLELGDSALYFCASSGSGEKVNTEAFFGQGTRLTVV.

The chain recombines TRBV3-1 (or the pseudogene TRBV3-2) with TRBJ1-1; 7 bases align to TRBD1. CDR1 is LGHDT, CDR2 YNNKEL, per germline (reference sequence). The CDR3 contains 14 residues. With V trimmed by 4 bases and J by 10 bases, 12 bases remained unmatched. This CDR3 is CASSPAPDRARAFF. CDR3 sequence (DNA): TGTGCCAGCAGCCCGGCACCAGACAGGGCTAGAGCTTTCTTT.

The chain is built from TRBV12-5 and TRBJ2-7, with 9 bases that match TRBD1. Germline assignment: CDR1 LGHNT and CDR2 FRNRAP. The length of the CDR3 is 16 residues. After removal of 2 bases from V and 2 bases from J, the junction contained 7 bases not matched to a gene. For the CDR3, the DNA is TGTGCTAGTGGTTTGCCCCGACAGGGGGAGACCTACGAGCAGTACTTC. Translation gives CASGLPRQGETYEQYF.

The rearrangement joins TRBV18 to TRBJ2-1; 7 nucleotides match TRBD1. Germline V lookup: CDR1 KGHSH, CDR2 LQKENI. CDR3 length: 13 amino acids. J was trimmed by 9 bases and V by 3 bases; bases with no gene match: 5. CDR3 in amino acids: CASSPTGDREQFF. CDR3 nucleotides: TGTGCCAGCTCACCCACAGGGGATCGTGAGCAGTTCTTC.

This chain connects TRBV9 to TRBJ2-7; 7 bases fit TRBD1. CDR3 length equals 15 residues. Looked up from germline, CDR1 is SGDLS and CDR2 is YYNGEE. Trimming removed 0 bases from V and 5 bases from J; junction bases left unmatched: 8. The CDR3 here is CASSVGGQRNNEQYF. The CDR3 nucleotides are TGTGCCAGCAGCGTAGGGGGACAGCGCAATAACGAGCAGTACTTC.

The V and J genes are TRBV21-1 and TRBJ2-1; the table's D call of TRBD1 was not tested on the DNA. TRBV21-1 represents a pseudogene. The CDR3 runs to 16 residues. This CDR3 is CASSKGPGSSYNEQFF. CDR3 bases: TGTGCCAGCAGCAAAGGGCCAGGGTCCTCCTACAATGAGCAGTTCTTC.

The CDR3 region is CASSPSNGGAHNEQFF. CDR3 in DNA: TGTGCCAGCTCACCAAGCAACGGGGGGGCCCACAATGAGCAGTTCTTC. The chain links TRBV18 to TRBJ2-1, with 8 bases identical to TRBD2. J was trimmed by 5 bases and V by 2 bases; bases with no gene match: 8. The germline V gene has CDR1 KGHSH and CDR2 LQKENI. The CDR3 totals 16 residues.